The rows below give T cell receptor beta chains drawn from one sample of a study of molecular identifiers for immune sequencing clone quantification. TCRdb recomputed calls from the PCR reads with MiXCR, one row per CDR3 protein. The data contain about 640,000 distinct CDR3 sequences, about 20% of them singletons. Material for sequencing was naive CD8+ T cells from blood, with Jurkat cell RNA spiked in. These receptors were collected from a human donor in good health. Some libraries in this study had Jurkat cell RNA spiked in. CDR3s include the opening cysteine and the closing phenylalanine or tryptophan. The order of the fields is D gene, J gene, clone size, V gene, CDR3 protein, CDR3 DNA. D genes are given only for firm matches. Clone size is given for some rows only: seen once, a few or many times, or a class if the clone is expanded.

>TRBD1|TRBJ2-1|many|TRBV28
CASSPRVQGDEQFF
TGTGCCAGCAGCCCGCGCGTTCAGGGGGATGAGCAGTTCTTC
>-|TRBJ2-7|many|TRBV6-2/TRBV6-3
CASRSRPTYEQYF
TGTGCCAGCAGATCCAGGCCCACCTACGAGCAGTACTTC
>-|TRBJ2-3|few|TRBV24-1
CATSGPRGASGDVESTDTQYF
TGTGCCACCAGTGGCCCCAGGGGGGCTAGCGGAGACGTAGAAAGCACAGATACGCAGTATTTT
>-|TRBJ2-7|many|TRBV6-5
CASSYNPSGEQYF
TGTGCCAGCAGTTACAACCCGAGCGGCGAGCAGTACTTC
>TRBD2|TRBJ2-1|many|TRBV29-1
CSAGGTSGSSNEQFF
TGCAGCGCTGGAGGGACTAGCGGCAGTTCGAATGAGCAGTTCTTC
>TRBD1|TRBJ1-1|-|TRBV25-1
CASSVGGTKAFF
TGTGCCAGCAGTGTAGGGGGCACTAAAGCTTTCTTT
>-|TRBJ2-3|few|TRBV20-1
CSARQGFADTQYF
TGCAGTGCTAGACAGGGTTTTGCAGATACGCAGTATTTT
>TRBD2|TRBJ2-2|many|TRBV7-2
CASTMRLAGGGVGELFF
TGTGCCAGCACTATGAGGCTAGCGGGAGGCGGGGTCGGGGAGCTGTTTTTT
>TRBD1|TRBJ2-7|once|TRBV11-2
CASSLVGTGPRSSYEQYF
TGTGCCAGCAGCTTAGTGGGGACAGGGCCCAGATCCTCCTACGAGCAGTACTTC
>TRBD1|TRBJ2-1|-|TRBV9
CASSVEGQFYNEQFF
TGTGCCAGCAGCGTAGAGGGACAGTTCTACAATGAGCAGTTCTTC
>-|TRBJ2-3|many|TRBV14
CASSQGTTSTDTQYF
TGTGCCAGCAGCCAAGGGACAACAAGCACAGATACGCAGTATTTT
>TRBD1|TRBJ1-2|few|TRBV12-3/TRBV12-4
CASSLVASGGNYGYTF
TGTGCCAGCAGTTTGGTGGCGTCAGGGGGCAACTATGGCTACACCTTC
>-|TRBJ1-5|-|TRBV9
CASSRTGGSNRPQHF
TGTGCCAGCAGCCGTACAGGCGGTAGCAATCGGCCCCAGCATTTT
>-|TRBJ1-6|-|TRBV4-1
CASSPWGGDNPPLHF
TGCGCCAGCAGTCCGTGGGGGGGCGATAATCCACCCCTCCACTTT
>-|TRBJ2-7|-|TRBV29-1
CSVWRGYEQYF
TGCAGCGTTTGGAGGGGCTACGAGCAGTACTTC
>TRBD2|TRBJ2-5|many|TRBV7-9
CASRISGVQETQYF
TGTGCCAGCAGGATTAGCGGGGTCCAAGAGACCCAGTACTTC
>-|TRBJ2-7|few|TRBV19
CASSTGSWSEQYF
TGTGCCAGTAGTACCGGGAGTTGGAGCGAGCAGTACTTC
>-|TRBJ2-5|few|TRBV29-1
CSAEGPEIGVQETQYF
TGCAGCGCCGAGGGGCCTGAGATTGGCGTCCAAGAGACCCAGTACTTC
>-|TRBJ2-5|many|TRBV12-5
CASGSLSRVLGEEETQYF
TGTGCTAGTGGTTCCCTAAGCCGTGTTCTTGGAGAGGAAGAGACCCAGTACTTC
>-|TRBJ2-5|-|TRBV24-1
CATSDFTRETQYF
TGTGCCACCAGTGATTTTACTAGAGAGACCCAGTACTTC
>TRBD1|TRBJ2-7|many|TRBV10-3
CAISESWGQAYEQYF
TGTGCCATCAGTGAGTCCTGGGGACAGGCCTACGAGCAGTACTTC
>TRBD1|TRBJ2-1|-|TRBV5-1
CASSHPRGQQSSYNEQFF
TGCGCCAGCAGCCACCCTCGGGGACAGCAAAGCTCCTACAATGAGCAGTTCTTC
>TRBD1|TRBJ2-7|many|TRBV27
CASRDWTGGHEQYF
TGTGCCAGCAGAGACTGGACAGGGGGCCACGAGCAGTACTTC
>-|TRBJ1-1|few|TRBV19
CASSLFGTENTEAFF
TGTGCCAGTAGCTTATTTGGGACGGAAAACACTGAAGCTTTCTTT
>-|TRBJ2-7|-|TRBV6-2/TRBV6-3
CASSFTDSYEQYF
TGTGCCAGCAGTTTTACCGATTCCTACGAGCAGTACTTC
>-|TRBJ2-7|many|TRBV7-9
CASSLLSGTGYYEQYF
TGTGCCAGCAGCCTCCTCTCCGGGACTGGTTACTACGAGCAGTACTTC
>-|TRBJ2-7|-|TRBV4-1
CASGQEYHISSYEQYF
TGCGCCAGCGGCCAAGAATACCATATAAGCTCCTACGAGCAGTACTTC
>TRBD1|TRBJ1-1|many|TRBV6-5
CASSYRGPGTEAFF
TGTGCCAGCAGTTACAGGGGGCCGGGGACTGAAGCTTTCTTT
>-|TRBJ2-7|many|TRBV12-3/TRBV12-4
CASRVDRTWAHF
TGTGCCAGCAGGGTTGATAGAACCTGGGCGCACTTC
>-|TRBJ2-5|many|TRBV5-6
CASSPPGNQETQYF
TGTGCCAGCAGCCCACCGGGGAATCAAGAGACCCAGTACTTC
>-|TRBJ2-7|many|TRBV7-9
CASSFWGKYEQYF
TGTGCCAGCAGCTTTTGGGGGAAGTACGAGCAGTACTTC
>-|TRBJ2-7|many|TRBV10-3
CAISDAGVDEQYF
TGTGCCATCAGTGACGCGGGTGTCGACGAGCAGTACTTC
>-|TRBJ2-7|few|TRBV3-2
CASSLRDVTYEQYF
TGTGCCAGCAGCCTGCGGGACGTAACCTACGAGCAGTACTTC
>-|TRBJ1-1|many|TRBV6-2/TRBV6-3
CASSLEGQTEAFF
TGTGCCAGCAGCTTAGAAGGGCAGACTGAAGCTTTCTTT
>TRBD1|TRBJ2-7|many|TRBV5-6
CASSSRDSHYEQYF
TGTGCCAGCAGCTCCAGGGACAGCCACTACGAGCAGTACTTC
>TRBD2|TRBJ2-3|many|TRBV11-2
CASSSLAGAFTDTQYF
TGTGCCAGCAGCTCCCTAGCGGGAGCTTTCACAGATACGCAGTATTTT
>-|TRBJ2-7|few|TRBV12-5
CASGSSVYEQYF
TGTGCTAGCGGTTCGTCGGTCTACGAGCAGTACTTC
>-|TRBJ2-3|-|TRBV20-1
CSARDRGINGDTQYF
TGCAGTGCTAGAGATCGGGGGATTAATGGGGATACGCAGTATTTT
>-|TRBJ2-7|few|TRBV6-1
CASSGGTSISYEQYF
TGTGCCAGCAGTGGAGGGACATCCATCTCCTACGAGCAGTACTTC
>TRBD1|TRBJ1-6|-|TRBV28
CASSLLWDRDDGSPLHF
TGTGCCAGCAGTCTCCTATGGGACAGGGACGACGGCTCACCCCTCCACTTT
>-|TRBJ2-1|-|TRBV6-5
CAGSYGGTVEQFF
TGTGCCGGCAGTTACGGGGGAACGGTGGAGCAGTTCTTC
>-|TRBJ1-1|many|TRBV12-3/TRBV12-4
CASSLNGIYTEAFF
TGTGCCAGCAGTTTAAACGGGATCTACACTGAAGCTTTCTTT
>-|TRBJ2-3|many|TRBV5-1
CASSPGQFITDTQYF
TGCGCCAGCAGCCCCGGACAGTTCATCACAGATACGCAGTATTTT
>TRBD2|TRBJ2-5|many|TRBV2
CASSMGLALQETQYF
TGTGCCAGCAGTATGGGACTAGCGCTCCAAGAGACCCAGTACTTC
>-|TRBJ2-5|many|TRBV30
CAWIKDSEETQYF
TGTGCCTGGATCAAAGACAGTGAAGAGACCCAGTACTTC
>TRBD1|TRBJ1-1|few|TRBV19
CASSMGQIEAFF
TGTGCCAGTAGTATGGGACAGATTGAAGCTTTCTTT
>-|TRBJ1-5|many|TRBV6-2/TRBV6-3
CASSRRVGGNQPQHF
TGTGCCAGCAGCCGCAGGGTGGGCGGCAATCAGCCCCAGCATTTT
>-|TRBJ1-4|-|TRBV5-3
CASSWDGMDEKLFF
TGTGCCAGCAGCTGGGACGGGATGGACGAAAAACTGTTTTTT
>-|TRBJ1-1|many|TRBV12-5
CASGRTVLNTEAFF
TGTGCTAGTGGGCGGACGGTATTGAACACTGAAGCTTTCTTT
>TRBD1|TRBJ1-1|few|TRBV24-1
CATRPGGDTEAFF
TGTGCCACCAGGCCAGGGGGTGATACTGAAGCTTTCTTT
>-|TRBJ1-6|many|TRBV7-9
CASSLVAGLESPLHF
TGTGCCAGCAGCTTAGTGGCAGGTCTCGAGTCACCCCTCCACTTT
>-|TRBJ2-5|many|TRBV9
CASSVGGTYQETQYF
TGTGCCAGCAGCGTAGGCGGGACGTACCAAGAGACCCAGTACTTC
>-|TRBJ2-2|many|TRBV27
CASSLRTFANTGELFF
TGTGCCAGCAGTCTGCGGACGTTCGCGAACACCGGGGAGCTGTTTTTT
>-|TRBJ2-5|-|TRBV3-1
CASSHLTSQETQYF
TGTGCCAGCAGCCATCTGACCTCCCAGGAGACCCAGTACTTC
>TRBD2|TRBJ2-7|many|TRBV5-4
CASSFGGGDDEQYF
TGTGCCAGCAGCTTTGGCGGGGGGGACGACGAGCAGTACTTC
>TRBD1|TRBJ2-4|many|TRBV4-3
CASSQDAAGGRRIQYF
TGCGCCAGCAGCCAAGATGCGGCAGGGGGCCGTAGGATTCAGTACTTC
>TRBD2|TRBJ2-3|many|TRBV20-1
CSARDWGLAGGGADTQYF
TGCAGTGCTAGAGATTGGGGACTAGCGGGAGGCGGGGCAGATACGCAGTATTTT